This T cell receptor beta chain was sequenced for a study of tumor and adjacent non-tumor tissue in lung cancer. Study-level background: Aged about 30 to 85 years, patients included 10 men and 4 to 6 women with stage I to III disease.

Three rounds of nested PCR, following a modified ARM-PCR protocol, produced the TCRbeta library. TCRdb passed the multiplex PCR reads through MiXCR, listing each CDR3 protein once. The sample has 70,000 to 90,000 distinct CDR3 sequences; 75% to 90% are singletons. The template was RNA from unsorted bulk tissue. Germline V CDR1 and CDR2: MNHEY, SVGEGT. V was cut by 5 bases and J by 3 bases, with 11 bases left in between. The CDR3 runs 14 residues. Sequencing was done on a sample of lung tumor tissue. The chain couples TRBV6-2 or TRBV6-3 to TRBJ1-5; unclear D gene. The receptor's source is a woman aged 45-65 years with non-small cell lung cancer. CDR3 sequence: CASSRCADNQPQHF. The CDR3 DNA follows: TGTGCCAGCAGTCGATGTGCTGACAATCAGCCCCAGCATTTT.